These 22 T cell receptor beta chains were all obtained from the same sample, sequenced in a study of shared clonotypes between healthy human individuals. Profiled with immunoSEQ multiplex PCR; TCRdb holds only in-frame clones, not every one. The profile shows 400,000 to 500,000 clones, around three quarters of them singletons. The sample taken for sequencing was PBMCs. The receptor set was obtained from a woman aged 40 to 49 in good health. Some clones in this sample may be carry-over from other donors' samples.

The chain couples TRBV14 to TRBJ2-5; D may be TRBD1 (6 bases). The CDR3 covers 15 residues. Germline lookup yields CDR1 SGHDN and CDR2 FVKESK. Trimming left V 4 bases short and J 2 bases short, with 14 bases between. CDR3 sequence: CASSRRQAQQETQYF. The CDR3 coding sequence is TGTGCCAGCAGCCGTAGACAGGCGCAACAAGAGACCCAGTACTTC.

The chain couples TRBV7-2 to TRBJ1-3; no firm D call. CDR3 size: 16 residues. Germline CDR1 is SGHTA and CDR2 is FQGNSA. V was pared by 1 base and J by 0 bases, with 10 bases between. The CDR3 region has the DNA TGTGCCAGCAGCTTAGTCTCCCGACTCTCTGGAAACACCATATATTTT. Translation: CASSLVSRLSGNTIYF. Complete variable domain (other parts from reference TRBV7-2 and TRBJ1-3): GAGVSQSPSNKVTEKGKDVELRCDPISGHTALYWYRQSLGQGLEFLIYFQGNSAPDKSGLPSDRFSAERTGGSVSTLTIQRTQQEDSAVYLCASSLVSRLSGNTIYFGEGSWLTVV.

The chain links TRBV20-1 to TRBJ1-2, with D uncertain. Germline V gene data show CDR1 as DFQATT and CDR2 as SNEGSKA (reference sequence). Trimming took off 3 bases at V and 7 bases at J, with 6 bases between the two ends. CDR3 length: 10 residues. The CDR3 region has the DNA TGCAGTGCTAGTTTGGGTGGCTACACCTTC. Residues: CSASLGGYTF.

The V and J genes are TRBV2 and TRBJ1-1; D is unresolved. CDR3 length equals 13 residues. Germline CDR1 and CDR2: SNHLY and FYNNEI. Trimming removed 7 bases from V and 0 bases from J, with 9 bases in between. CDR3 residues: CASKIQVNTEAFF. CDR3 DNA: TGTGCCAGCAAGATACAAGTGAACACTGAAGCTTTCTTT.

The chain joins TRBV5-4 to TRBJ2-2; D ambiguous. Germline-derived CDR1 and CDR2 are SGHNT and YYREEE (reference sequence). V lost 0 bases to trimming and J lost 2 bases, with 11 bases between them. This CDR3 comprises 16 residues. CDR3 nucleotides: TGTGCCAGCAGCTTGGGCGAGGCTGGAAACACCGGGGAGCTGTTTTTT. Residues: CASSLGEAGNTGELFF. The full variable domain, with the rest looked up from reference TRBV5-4 and TRBJ2-2, is ETGVTQSPTHLIKTRGQQVTLRCSSQSGHNTVSWYQQALGQGPQFIFQYYREEENGRGNFPPRFSGLQFPNYSSELNVNALELDDSALYLCASSLGEAGNTGELFFGEGSRLTVL.

The chain has TRBV28 and TRBJ2-7; 8 bases align to TRBD2. V was pared by 6 bases and J by 4 bases, with 11 bases of the junction left unmatched. The CDR3 loop spans 15 amino acids. Germline V CDR1 and CDR2: MDHEN, SYDVKM. As DNA, the CDR3 is TGTGCCAGCAGGCCGCCTCGGGAGGGTTCGTACGAGCAGTACTTC. It codes for CASRPPREGSYEQYF.

This chain joins TRBV18 and TRBJ2-1; 7 nucleotides line up with TRBD2. V lost 3 bases, J lost 3 bases, and 5 bases stayed unmatched. Germline V gives CDR1 KGHSH, CDR2 LQKENI. The CDR3 is made up of 15 amino acids. CDR3 coding DNA: TGTGCCAGCTCACCCAGCGGGAACTACTACAATGAGCAGTTCTTC. Translation gives CASSPSGNYYNEQFF.

This chain connects TRBV2 to TRBJ2-7; D ambiguous. Trimming removed 6 bases at V and 4 bases at J, with 16 bases between. The germline V gene encodes CDR1 SNHLY and CDR2 FYNNEI. The CDR3 sequence is 14 residues long. In DNA form, the CDR3 reads TGTGCCAGCAGATTATTAAGAGCCCCATACGAGCAGTACTTC. This sequence encodes CASRLLRAPYEQYF.

The chain joins TRBV27 to TRBJ1-5; unclear D gene. There are 15 residues in the CDR3. The V and J ends lost 7 bases and 1 base respectively, with 14 bases between them. CDR1 and CDR2 from the germline V gene are MNHEY and SMNVEV (reference sequence). The CDR3 DNA is TGTGCCAGCAAGGGTGGCGTTTCGAGCAATCAGCCCCAGCATTTT. Protein product: CASKGGVSSNQPQHF.

This clone has just a few counts. CDR3 region: CASSERNYEQYF. The CDR3 DNA is TGTGCCAGCAGTGAACGGAATTACGAGCAGTACTTC. This chain joins TRBV2 and TRBJ2-7; D call uncertain. The CDR3 covers 12 residues. V lost 2 bases to trimming and J lost 4 bases, with 6 bases between them. From germline, CDR1 is SNHLY and CDR2 FYNNEI.

This clone was counted a few times. V is TRBV10-3 and J is TRBJ1-1; D ambiguous. V was shortened by 6 bases and J by 0 bases, with 8 bases between the two germline ends. CDR1 ENHRY and CDR2 SYGVKD come from the germline V gene. CDR3 length: 13 amino acids. The CDR3 DNA is TGTGCCATCAGCTCAGGTTTGAACACTGAAGCTTTCTTT. Its translation is CAISSGLNTEAFF.

V usage is TRBV7-9 and J usage is TRBJ2-7; D is possibly TRBD1 (5 bases). Trimming took 5 bases from V and 7 from J, leaving 9 bases between them. Germline V lookup: CDR1 SEHNR, CDR2 FQNEAQ (reference sequence). The CDR3 extends over 11 amino acids. The CDR3 region has the DNA TGTGCCAGCAGCAGGACAACTGAGCAGTACTTC. Its translation is CASSRTTEQYF.

The chain combines TRBV5-6 with TRBJ1-2; D may be TRBD1 (6 bases). Germline V gene sequence: CDR1 SGHDT, CDR2 YYEEEE. Trimming cost V 4 bases and J 4 bases, with 17 bases left between them. CDR3 length: 15 residues. The CDR3 nucleotides read TGTGCCAGCAGCCACCAGGGGCAGGGGCGCTATGGCTACACCTTC. It encodes CASSHQGQGRYGYTF. The full variable domain, in which reference TRBV5-6 and TRBJ1-2 provide the parts outside the CDR3, is DAGVTQSPTHLIKTRGQQVTLRCSPKSGHDTVSWYQQALGQGPQFIFQYYEEEERQRGNFPDRFSGHQFPNYSSELNVNALLLGDSALYLCASSHQGQGRYGYTFGSGTRLTVV.

Details on this clone: One end of the junction fails to match germline, which may point to a read error. This chain connects TRBV28 to TRBJ1-2; a possible D gene is TRBD1 (6 bases). CDR1 is MDHEN, CDR2 SYDVKM, per germline. The CDR3 has 13 residues. The CDR3 region has the DNA TGTGCCAGCAGCCCCACGGACAGCCGGCCTGTACACTTC. The encoded protein is CASSPTDSRPVHF.

J is TRBJ2-1 and V is TRBV14; possible D gene TRBD1, 5 bases. Between the trimmed V and J ends, which lost 0 bases and 12 bases, there was a span of 12 bases. The CDR3 has 13 residues. Per germline, CDR1 SGHDN and CDR2 FVKESK. The CDR3 loop reads CASSQDVSGSQFF. CDR3 bases: TGTGCCAGCAGCCAAGATGTGTCAGGGTCGCAGTTCTTC. Full variable domain (rest looked up from reference TRBV14 and TRBJ2-1): EAGVTQFPSHSVIEKGQTVTLRCDPISGHDNLYWYRRVMGKEIKFLLHFVKESKQDESGMPNNRFLAERTGGTYSTLKVQPAELEDSGVYFCASSQDVSGSQFFGPGTRLTVL.

The CDR3 coding sequence is TGTGCCTGGAGCGGAACCGCCGGGACACTTAACTACGAGCAGTACTTC. It yields the protein CAWSGTAGTLNYEQYF. The chain employs TRBV30 and TRBJ2-7; possible D gene TRBD1, 6 bases. The CDR3 sequence is 16 residues long. The germline V gene encodes CDR1 GTSNPN and CDR2 SVGIG (reference sequence). V was clipped by 3 bases and J by 3 bases, with 21 bases between them.

The genes are TRBV9 and TRBJ2-1, with TRBD2 as a possible D gene (6 bases). Germline-derived CDR1 and CDR2 are SGDLS and YYNGEE. V was cut by 0 bases and J by 3 bases, with 16 bases left in between. The CDR3 totals 17 residues. This chain's CDR3 is CASSVGGGGTFYNEQFF. The CDR3 DNA follows: TGTGCCAGCAGCGTAGGAGGTGGAGGGACCTTCTACAATGAGCAGTTCTTC.

The V gene is TRBV5-1, the J gene TRBJ2-1; 8 bases line up with TRBD2. The ends lost 2 bases at V and 3 bases at J; junction bases unmatched: 4. The CDR3 spans 15 residues. The germline CDR1 and CDR2 sequences are SGHRS and YFSETQ. CDR3 sequence reads: CASSFSGTLYNEQFF. The CDR3 nucleotides read TGCGCCAGCAGCTTTAGCGGGACCCTCTACAATGAGCAGTTCTTC.

V is TRBV7-2 and J is TRBJ2-2; a possible D gene is TRBD2 (6 bases). Between the trimmed V and J ends, which lost 5 bases and 6 bases, there was a span of 16 bases. The CDR3 contains 15 residues. Germline loops: CDR1 SGHTA, CDR2 FQGNSA. The CDR3 protein is CASSTRLVVAGELFF. In nucleotides, the CDR3 is TGTGCCAGCAGCACCCGACTAGTGGTTGCCGGGGAGCTGTTTTTT.

The chain links TRBV21-1 to TRBJ2-2; the table names TRBD2, a call not compared with the DNA. TRBV21-1 is an annotated pseudogene. CDR3 length equals 14 residues. The CDR3 coding sequence is TGTGCCAGCGCTACTAGCGCGAACACCGGGGAGCTGTTTTTT. It codes for CASATSANTGELFF.

This CDR3 is CAISIAQGTRTEAFF. CDR3 DNA sequence: TGTGCCATCAGCATAGCCCAGGGGACCCGTACTGAAGCTTTCTTT. The chain has TRBV10-3 and TRBJ1-1; a weak D match, TRBD1 (6 bases). CDR3 length: 15 residues. Trimming left V 6 bases short and J 5 bases short, with 19 bases between. CDR1 ENHRY and CDR2 SYGVKD come from the germline V gene.

CDR3 nucleotide sequence: TGTGCCAGCACCCTCCCCGGGACACTCTACGAGCAGTACTTC. The encoded protein is CASTLPGTLYEQYF. The chain combines TRBV5-8 with TRBJ2-7; D perhaps matches TRBD1 (6 bases). The V and J ends lost 6 bases and 3 bases respectively, with 16 bases between them. The germline gives CDR1 SGHTS, CDR2 YDEGEE. This CDR3 is built from 14 residues. The full variable domain, completed using reference TRBV5-8 and TRBJ2-7, is EAGVTQSPTHLIKTRGQQATLRCSPISGHTSVYWYQQALGLGLQFLLWYDEGEERNRGNFPPRFSGRQFPNYSSELNVNALELEDSALYLCASTLPGTLYEQYFGPGTRLTVT.